The T cell receptor (beta chain) described here comes from a study of graft-versus-host responses after intestinal transplantation. This CDR3 is built from 12 residues. Per germline, CDR1 MGHDK and CDR2 SYGVNS. The protocol was immunoSEQ multiplex PCR, while the TCRdb copy is restricted to in-frame clones and leaves out a portion. The profile shows approximately 38,000 clones, 83% of them singletons. The input for sequencing was PBMCs, taken about 990 days after transplant. The receptor's source is a human patient who received an intestinal transplant, so some T cells may come from the graft donor. The chain recombines TRBV25-1 with TRBJ2-5; D might be TRBD1 (5 bases). The DNA end is more similar to TRBJ2-7, so the J call may be wrong. The DNA of the CDR3 is TGTGCCAGCAGTGTAACAGGCTACGAGCAGTACTTC. Its translation is CASSVTGYEQYF.